These 19 T cell receptor beta chains originate from one sample sequenced in a study of CD8 T cells in Susac syndrome. Random-hexamer reverse transcription was applied to roughly 0.5 to 1 ug RNA. Via MiXCR, TCRdb re-called the immunoSEQ multiplex PCR reads, giving one row per CDR3 protein. The top ten clones hold 0.1% to 0.15% of a sample with under 200,000 distinct CDR3 sequences, 95% to 97% of them seen once. Sequencing was performed on CD4+ T cells from PBMCs. These receptors came from a human donor with Susac syndrome.

The chain employs TRBV13 and TRBJ2-1; tentative D call: TRBD2 (6 bases). Trimming stripped 9 bases from V and 8 bases from J, with 23 bases between. The CDR3 length is 15 residues. Germline values: CDR1 PRHDT, CDR2 FYEKMQ (reference sequence). As DNA, the CDR3 is TGTGCCAGACGCCCCCGGGACTCCGAGAAGGATGAGCAGTTCTTC. This gives the protein CARRPRDSEKDEQFF.

This chain joins TRBV19 and TRBJ1-1, with 8 nucleotides matching TRBD1. The CDR3 is made up of 15 amino acids. Trimming at V came to 4 bases and at J to 5 bases, leaving 9 bases not matched to a gene. Germline CDR1 and CDR2: LNHDA and SQIVND (reference sequence). The chain's CDR3 is CASSTSPGGRTEAFF. CDR3 nucleotides: TGTGCCAGTAGTACATCCCCAGGGGGCCGGACTGAAGCTTTCTTT.

The V gene is TRBV29-1, the J gene TRBJ2-7; 9 bases map to TRBD1. This CDR3 region has 13 residues. With V trimmed by 6 bases and J by 2 bases, 5 bases remained unmatched. Germline values: CDR1 SQVTM, CDR2 ANQGSEA. The CDR3 DNA sequence: TGCAGCGTCGGACAGGGGTCGGCCTACGAGCAGTACTTC. Protein product: CSVGQGSAYEQYF.

J is TRBJ1-1 and V is TRBV18; D remains unclear. Per the germline V gene, CDR1 is KGHSH and CDR2 is LQKENI. The CDR3 has 13 residues. Trimming took 2 bases from V and 0 from J, leaving 4 bases between them. The CDR3 sequence is CASSPTVNTEAFF. In nucleotides, the CDR3 is TGTGCCAGCTCACCAACAGTGAACACTGAAGCTTTCTTT.

This rearrangement joins TRBV18 to TRBJ2-5; 8 positions match TRBD1. The CDR3 covers 16 residues. Germline V lookup: CDR1 KGHSH, CDR2 LQKENI. The junction had 6 bases not matched to a gene; V was cut back by 1 base and J by 2 bases. The CDR3 sequence is CASSPLTGGRQETQYF. Written as DNA, the CDR3 is TGTGCCAGCTCACCACTTACAGGGGGAAGACAAGAGACCCAGTACTTC.

This rearrangement joins TRBV20-1 to TRBJ1-2, with 8 bases that match TRBD1. V shed 3 bases and J 5 bases; nucleotides not matched to a gene: 11. CDR3 length: 15 residues. Germline V gene lookup returns CDR1 DFQATT and CDR2 SNEGSKA (reference sequence). CDR3 nucleotides: TGCAGTGCTAGCCCCGGACAGGGCCTTGGGTATGGCTACACCTTC. Protein sequence: CSASPGQGLGYGYTF.

V is TRBV29-1 and J is TRBJ2-3, with TRBD2 matching 12 bases. CDR3 length: 17 residues. With V trimmed by 7 bases and J by 3 bases, 14 bases remained unmatched. Germline V gives CDR1 SQVTM, CDR2 ANQGSEA. The CDR3 protein is CSAAWAWTSGTTDTQYF. CDR3 in DNA: TGCAGCGCCGCCTGGGCCTGGACTAGCGGGACAACAGATACGCAGTATTTT.

This clonotype has a single count. The chain combines TRBV6-2 or TRBV6-3 with TRBJ1-1, with D perhaps matching TRBD1 (5 bases). CDR1 and CDR2 (germline): MNHEY, SVGEGT. The CDR3 is 14 residues long. The V and J ends lost 5 bases and 5 bases respectively, with 15 bases between them. The CDR3: CASSPSAGRTEAFF. The DNA of the CDR3 is TGTGCCAGCAGTCCGTCGGCAGGGAGAACTGAAGCTTTCTTT.

The gene calls are TRBV5-1 and TRBJ2-5; no firm D call. V lost 1 base, J lost 5 bases, and 12 bases lay in between. CDR1 SGHRS and CDR2 YFSETQ come from the germline V gene. The CDR3 has 14 amino acids. The CDR3: CASSLYTPRETQYF. The CDR3 nucleotides are TGCGCCAGCAGCTTGTATACCCCTCGGGAGACCCAGTACTTC.

CDR3 loop: CASSAGSNTIDNEQFF. CDR3 in DNA: TGTGCCAGCAGTGCGGGTTCCAACACGATTGACAATGAGCAGTTCTTC. This rearrangement joins TRBV7-6 to TRBJ2-1; maybe TRBD2 (5 bases). This CDR3 contains 16 residues. CDR1 is SGHVS, CDR2 FNYEAQ, per germline. V was trimmed by 6 bases and J by 5 bases, leaving 20 bases between them. The variable domain in full, with the rest retrieved from reference TRBV7-6 and TRBJ2-1, is GAGVSQSPRYKVTKRGQDVALRCDPISGHVSLYWYRQALGQGPEFLTYFNYEAQQDKSGLPNDRFSAERPEGSISTLTIQRTEQRDSAMYRCASSAGSNTIDNEQFFGPGTRLTVL.

The J gene is TRBJ2-7, the V gene TRBV30; 7 nucleotides line up with TRBD1. CDR3 length equals 13 residues. The V segment lost 3 bases and the J segment 9 bases; nucleotides outside the gene matches: 11. The V gene's germline CDR1 is GTSNPN and CDR2 SVGIG (reference sequence). The CDR3 sequence is CAWRGQALSSQYF. The CDR3 region has the DNA TGTGCCTGGAGAGGACAGGCCCTTAGTTCGCAGTACTTC.

The chain recombines TRBV11-2 with TRBJ2-3, with TRBD2 as a possible D gene (6 bases). Germline CDR1 SGHAT, CDR2 FQNNGV. Trimming removed 6 bases at V and 2 bases at J, with 12 bases between. CDR3 size: 14 residues. The CDR3 DNA reads TGTGCCAGCAGTAGCGGACCCGTCACAGATACGCAGTATTTT. Residues: CASSSGPVTDTQYF. The full variable domain, its missing parts supplied by reference TRBV11-2 and TRBJ2-3, is EAGVAQSPRYKIIEKRQSVAFWCNPISGHATLYWYQQILGQGPKLLIQFQNNGVVDDSQLPKDRFSAERLKGVDSTLKIQPAKLEDSAVYLCASSSGPVTDTQYFGPGTRLTVL.

The J gene is TRBJ1-5, the V gene TRBV24-1; possible D gene TRBD1, 6 bases. V was cut by 3 bases and J by 2 bases, with 10 bases left in between. The length of the CDR3 is 15 residues. Germline CDR1 and CDR2: KGHDR and SFDVKD. CDR3 sequence (DNA): TGTGCCACCAGTGATCAGACAGGAGGCAATCAGCCCCAGCATTTT. It encodes CATSDQTGGNQPQHF.

The chain combines TRBV20-1 with TRBJ1-1; the D gene is possibly TRBD1 (5 bases). Germline-derived CDR1 and CDR2 are DFQATT and SNEGSKA (reference sequence). CDR3 length: 14 residues. Trimming took 1 base from V and 0 from J, leaving 9 bases between them. CDR3 DNA sequence: TGCAGTGCTAGAGTAGACAGCCTGAACACTGAAGCTTTCTTT. It yields the protein CSARVDSLNTEAFF.

The J gene is TRBJ2-7, the V gene TRBV7-2; D possibly corresponds to TRBD2 (5 bases). Germline-derived CDR1 and CDR2 are SGHTA and FQGNSA. Trimming pared 6 bases from V and 2 bases from J, leaving 11 bases between. The CDR3 runs to 13 residues. The DNA of the CDR3 is TGTGCCAGCAGTTCGGGAACACCCTACGAGCAGTACTTC. Its translation: CASSSGTPYEQYF.

The chain is built from TRBV19 and TRBJ2-3; 12 bases are shared with TRBD2. V was clipped by 4 bases and J by 4 bases; unmatched bases: 6. Germline CDR1 reads LNHDA; CDR2 reads SQIVND (reference sequence). This CDR3 is built from 16 residues. CDR3 DNA: TGTGCCAGTAGTACCAGACTAGCGGGGGACCCAGATACGCAGTATTTT. Translation: CASSTRLAGDPDTQYF. The complete variable domain, with remaining parts taken from reference TRBV19 and TRBJ2-3, reads DGGITQSPKYLFRKEGQNVTLSCEQNLNHDAMYWYRQDPGQGLRLIYYSQIVNDFQKGDIAEGYSVSREKKESFPLTVTSAQKNPTAFYLCASSTRLAGDPDTQYFGPGTRLTVL.

The chain carries TRBV19 and TRBJ1-5; no reliable D call. This CDR3 region has 15 residues. With 8 bases removed from V and 9 bases from J, the gap between germline ends came to 23 bases. The germline gives CDR1 LNHDA, CDR2 SQIVND (reference sequence). DNA for the CDR3: TGTGCCAGTTCTTACGACGGACTACAAATATCGCCCCAGCATTTT. Protein sequence: CASSYDGLQISPQHF.

The chain joins TRBV28 to TRBJ2-1; weak D call: TRBD2 (6 bases). Germline CDR1 is MDHEN and CDR2 is SYDVKM. The CDR3 has 13 residues. V was cut by 7 bases and J by 8 bases, with 15 bases left in between. CDR3 nucleotide sequence: TGTGCCAGCACTCCCTGGGGGGAGTATGAGCAGTTCTTC. Amino acids: CASTPWGEYEQFF.

This rearrangement joins TRBV29-1 to TRBJ2-1; 10 nucleotides line up with TRBD2. The CDR3 totals 15 residues. Looked up from germline, CDR1 is SQVTM and CDR2 is ANQGSEA. V lost 7 bases, J lost 7 bases, and 13 bases stayed unmatched. The DNA for the CDR3 is TGCAGCGCGTGGGTTTCGGGACTAGCGAGAAATGAGCAGTTCTTC. Protein sequence: CSAWVSGLARNEQFF.